This TCR beta chain was profiled in a study of T cells in Graves' hyperthyroidism and ophthalmopathy. This clonotype was counted at least ten times. Its specificity is unknown. V lost 11 bases and J lost 4, with 11 bases in between. Germline V gives CDR1 LNHDA, CDR2 SQIVND (reference sequence). This CDR3 is 12 amino acids long. Any patient presenting with uncontrolled infection, other autoimmune disease, pregnancy or lactation was left out. Authors of the study amplified TCR beta CDR3 regions from RNA transcripts. Primed by the HTBI set, a first-round RT-PCR was run on the TCR CDR3. Using its own MiXCR run on the multiplex PCR reads, TCRdb lists one record per CDR3 protein. The sample yields more than 500,000 distinct CDR3 sequences, approximately 49% seen once. Study conclusions and caveats: In validation, the model predicted ophthalmopathy. These predictions came a median approximately 5.9 months before onset. Appearing also in blood were most of the thyroid clonotypes expanded above 0.001.

The rearrangement uses TRBV19 and TRBJ2-2; D is perhaps TRBD1 or TRBD2 (6 bases each). This sequence was found in an adult woman with Graves' disease, either hyperthyroidism or ophthalmopathy (not recorded which). Specimen: peripheral blood or thyroid tissue (not recorded which). CDR3 amino acids: CAGGGTTGELFF. CDR3 nucleotides: TGTGCCGGAGGGGGAACCACCGGGGAGCTGTTTTTT.